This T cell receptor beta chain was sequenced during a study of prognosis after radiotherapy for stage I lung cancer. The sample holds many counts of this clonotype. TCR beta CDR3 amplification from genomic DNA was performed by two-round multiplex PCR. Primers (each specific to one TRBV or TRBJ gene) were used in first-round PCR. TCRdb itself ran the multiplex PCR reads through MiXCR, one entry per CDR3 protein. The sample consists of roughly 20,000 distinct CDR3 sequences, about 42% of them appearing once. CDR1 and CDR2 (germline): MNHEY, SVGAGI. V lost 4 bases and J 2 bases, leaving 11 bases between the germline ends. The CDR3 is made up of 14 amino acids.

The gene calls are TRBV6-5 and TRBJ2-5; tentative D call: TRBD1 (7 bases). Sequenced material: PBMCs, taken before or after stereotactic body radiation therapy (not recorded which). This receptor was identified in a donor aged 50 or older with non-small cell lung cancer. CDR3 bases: TGTGCCAGCAGTTGGCGGGACAGACAAGAGACCCAGTACTTC. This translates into CASSWRDRQETQYF.